In its sample, the clone carrying this TCR beta chain was seen many times. Its cognate antigen is unknown. V lost 6 bases to trimming and J lost 5 bases, with 9 bases between them. This CDR3 comprises 11 residues. Germline CDR1 DFQATT, CDR2 SNEGSKA (reference sequence). This sample is part of a study of prognosis after radiotherapy for stage I lung cancer. Study-level background: Newly diagnosed primary stage I lung tumors were found in some 13 patients, while oligometastatic NSCLC after surgical resection of the primary tumor was found in five.

Whole-study results and caveats: When patients developed distant metastases, their Shannon entropy after stereotactic body radiation therapy was lower.

Genomic DNA served as the source from which two-round multiplex PCR generated TCR beta CDR3 amplicons. First-round PCR amplification was performed with primers specific to each TRBV and TRBJ gene. Universal primers primed the second round of PCR. TCRdb re-derived calls from the multiplex PCR reads in MiXCR, one entry per CDR3 protein. The table lists 15,000 to 20,000 distinct CDR3 sequences, around two fifths of them singletons. The chain has TRBV20-1 and TRBJ2-3; TRBD1 might be the D (6 bases). This TCR came from a donor over 45 with non-small cell lung cancer. The sequencing used PBMCs, collected before or after stereotactic body radiation therapy (not recorded which). CDR3: CSALGGDTQYF. As DNA, the CDR3 is TGCAGTGCCTTAGGGGGAGATACGCAGTATTTT.